This T cell receptor beta chain was profiled in a study of T-cell memory formation after mild COVID-19. On the study more broadly: Clusters were largely donor specific.

CDR1 and CDR2 from the germline V gene are SGHRS and YFSETQ. V lost 0 bases and J 5 bases, leaving 20 bases between the germline ends. The CDR3 sequence is 17 residues long. This clonotype has a handful of counts. TCRdb recomputed calls from the 5' RACE reads with MiXCR, one row per CDR3 protein. The profile shows some 120,000 distinct CDR3 sequences, about 5.9% of them singletons. The sequencing sample was made of PBMCs or a T cell subset sorted from them (not recorded which). The TCR comes from an adult woman who had mild COVID-19 (a few samples of this study predate the infection). Cell type and time point are not known. The chain employs TRBV5-1 and TRBJ2-5, with a tentative D call TRBD1 (6 bases). CDR3 nucleotides: TGCGCCAGCAGCTTGGTATCCTGGCAGGGGAAGGGGGAGACCCAGTACTTC. This codes for CASSLVSWQGKGETQYF.